The following is a TCR beta chain sequence with its context. The trim removed 6 bases at V and 7 bases at J, leaving 17 bases unmatched. This CDR3 spans 17 amino acids. CDR1 is ENHRY and CDR2 is SYGVKD in the germline V gene. For the second PCR, which ran for roughly 6 to 12 cycles, a sample-barcoded 5' primer and a J-beta primer mix were used. TCRdb analysed the 5' RACE reads with MiXCR anew, one entry per CDR3 protein. The repertoire holds about 1,600,000 distinct CDR3 sequences, with roughly 45% as singletons. The sample is drawn from a study of blood T cells in healthy people across ages. The sequence was obtained from a woman younger than 35 in good health. Source material: blood. J is TRBJ2-7 and V is TRBV10-3, with 11 bases that match TRBD2. In nucleotides, the CDR3 is TGTGCCATCAGGCCCCAACTAGCGGGGGCTTCTGGTAATGAGCAGTACTTC. It codes for CAIRPQLAGASGNEQYF.